This T cell receptor beta chain came from a study of regulatory T cells in long-lasting Graves disease. Regarding the study as a whole: Relative to newly diagnosed Graves' patients, persistent ones had lower TCR diversity.

Time point here: newly diagnosed GD, antithyroid drugs for less than 3 months. The TCR library was prepared using RNA isolated from PBMCs. This clonotype appeared many times. The target antigen is unknown. J gave up 4 bases and V 6 bases, and 5 bases lay outside the gene matches. CDR1 and CDR2 (germline): ENHRY, SYGVKD. The CDR3 runs 13 residues. Assembly of TCR beta libraries relied on iRepertoire HTBI primers together with Arm-PCR of CDR3 regions. TCRdb ran MiXCR on the multiplex PCR reads and lists one entry per CDR3 protein. The profile covers about 540,000 distinct CDR3 sequences, with approximately 13% appearing a single time and over 7.5% taken by the ten largest. These data were also reused for a study on T cells in Graves' hyperthyroidism and ophthalmopathy. From that second work: Carried out on the TCR CDR3, a first-round RT-PCR used the HTBI primer set. Most thyroid clonotypes that were expanded above 0.001 also turned up in blood.

The chain employs TRBV10-3 and TRBJ2-7; 8 bases agree with TRBD1. This specimen was peripheral blood mononuclear cells (PBMCs), taken at new diagnosis, from a patient treated with antithyroid drugs. This clonotype originated in a man aged 25-45 years with Graves disease. CDR3 sequence (DNA): TGTGCCATCAGATTGGACAGGGCGTACGAGCAGTACTTC. Translated, it gives CAIRLDRAYEQYF.